This note documents a single T cell receptor (beta chain) sequence. The antigen is unknown. This sample was included in a study of cytomegalovirus exposure and HLA in healthy donors. Study-level points and caveats: Donor immune exposure was known only as CMV serostatus.

60 Vbeta and 13 Jbeta primers were used in PCR. Clones were read by immunoSEQ multiplex PCR, and TCRdb kept only the in-frame ones, dropping some. The sample yields approximately 75,000 clones, roughly 88% seen once. The CDR3 length is 13 residues. The V and J ends lost 2 bases and 4 bases respectively, with 8 bases between them. Germline lookup yields CDR1 SGHTA and CDR2 FQGNSA. The sequenced material came from PBMCs. V usage is TRBV7-2 and J usage is TRBJ1-1; TRBD1 might be the D (5 bases). This sequence originates from a man aged 70-80 years in good health and CMV-seropositive. CDR3 bases: TGTGCCAGCAGCTTATCAGGGTCCACTGAAGCTTTCTTT. As protein: CASSLSGSTEAFF.